Listed below are T cell receptor beta chains from one sample, sequenced in a study of blood T cell repertoires in COVID-19. Sequencing was performed with immunoSEQ multiplex PCR; in TCRdb, only in-frame clones are kept and a portion is missing. The table lists some 300,000 clones, roughly 91% of them singletons. Sequencing was performed on PBMCs or T cells enriched from blood (not recorded which). The receptors were sampled from a woman in her forties or fifties who had been exposed to COVID-19. The CDR3 runs from the conserved cysteine through the conserved F or W. Fields, in order: clone size, J gene, D gene, V gene, CDR3 protein, CDR3 DNA. The D gene is left open where the match is weak. Some rows have no size entry. The others give once, few or many, or a class for an expanded clone.

-,TRBJ2-7,TRBD1,TRBV5-1,CASSVGQGLSEQYF,TGCGCCAGCAGCGTGGGACAGGGGCTATCCGAGCAGTACTTC
once,TRBJ1-5,-,TRBV25-1,CASSGPTGLSSNQPQHF,TGTGCCAGCAGTGGCCCGACAGGCCTCTCTAGCAATCAGCCCCAGCATTTT
-,TRBJ2-7,-,TRBV4-2,CASSQDRDYEQYF,TGTGCCAGCAGCCAAGACAGGGACTACGAGCAGTACTTC
-,TRBJ1-2,-,TRBV5-8,CASSLVAGRARGYTF,TGTGCCAGCAGCTTGGTTGCAGGGAGGGCGAGGGGCTACACCTTC
-,TRBJ1-1,TRBD1,TRBV3-1/TRBV3-2,CASSQEPTGQGAFF,TGTGCCAGCAGCCAAGAACCCACGGGACAGGGAGCTTTCTTT
-,TRBJ2-1,-,TRBV5-1,CASSSRENNEQFF,TGCGCCAGCAGCTCCCGGGAGAACAATGAGCAGTTCTTC
-,TRBJ2-2,TRBD1,TRBV11-3,CASSRTGRDTGELFF,TGTGCCAGCAGCCGGACAGGGCGGGACACCGGGGAGCTGTTTTTT
-,TRBJ1-5,-,TRBV6-5,CASNINSNQPQHF,TGTGCCAGCAACATCAATAGCAATCAGCCCCAGCATTTT
-,TRBJ1-2,TRBD1,TRBV28,CASSLGTVYGYTF,TGTGCCAGCAGTTTAGGGACAGTGTATGGCTACACCTTC
-,TRBJ2-3,-,TRBV20-1,CSASPHTDTQYF,TGCAGTGCTAGTCCCCACACAGATACGCAGTATTTT
-,TRBJ1-3,-,TRBV6-1,CASSERRRPVRDTIYF,TGTGCCAGCAGTGAACGGAGGCGCCCGGTACGAGACACCATATATTTT
-,TRBJ2-7,-,TRBV3-1/TRBV3-2,CASSLPGSYEQYF,TGTGCCAGCAGCCTCCCGGGCTCCTACGAGCAGTACTTC
-,TRBJ1-5,TRBD1,TRBV4-1,CASSQYVLQGANQPQHF,TGCGCCAGCAGCCAGTACGTCCTACAGGGGGCGAATCAGCCCCAGCATTTT
-,TRBJ2-1,TRBD2,TRBV18,CASSPSGSYNEQFF,TGTGCCAGCTCACCTAGCGGGTCGTACAATGAGCAGTTCTTC
-,TRBJ2-1,-,TRBV5-1,CASSLVWQGSIYNEQFF,TGCGCCAGCAGCTTGGTATGGCAGGGGTCTATCTACAATGAGCAGTTCTTC
-,TRBJ2-7,-,TRBV28,CASSLRHRPYEQYF,TGTGCCAGCAGCCTAAGGCACAGGCCCTACGAGCAGTACTTC
once,TRBJ2-2,-,TRBV7-8,CASSFRVAGTGELFF,TGTGCCAGCAGCTTCCGCGTAGCCGGCACCGGGGAGCTGTTTTTT
-,TRBJ2-7,TRBD1,TRBV9,CASSGGQGYEQYF,TGTGCCAGCAGCGGTGGACAGGGCTACGAGCAGTACTTC
-,TRBJ2-3,TRBD1,TRBV20-1,CSASRTGGNTDTQYF,TGCAGTGCTAGTAGGACAGGGGGCAACACAGATACGCAGTATTTT
-,TRBJ2-2,-,TRBV27,CASSLSATGELFF,TGTGCCAGCAGTTTATCAGCAACCGGGGAGCTGTTTTTT
-,TRBJ2-5,TRBD2,TRBV14,CASSLLGGGSETQYF,TGTGCCAGCAGCCTCCTCGGGGGGGGATCAGAGACCCAGTACTTC
-,TRBJ1-2,-,TRBV3-1/TRBV3-2,CASGGTNYGYTF,TGTGCCAGCGGGGGGACGAACTATGGCTACACCTTC